This T cell receptor beta chain was obtained from a study of blood T cell repertoires in COVID-19. For the study at large: Samples came from the United States, Italy and Spain, spanning acute and convalescent COVID-19.

From germline, CDR1 is LNHDA and CDR2 SQIVND (reference sequence). The CDR3 consists of 15 residues. V was shortened by 6 bases and J by 2 bases, with 17 bases between the two germline ends. Patients at the Seattle site were enrolled during active infection and followed longitudinally. Under the authors' procedure: Reference gene primers were amplified, and this amplification served to estimate nucleated cell counts. Clones were read by immunoSEQ multiplex PCR, and TCRdb kept only the in-frame ones, dropping some. The V and J calls and the clone size are those of that table, but D and trimming were determined from the DNA. The repertoire holds 390,000 or so clones, with around 87% as singletons.

The source is a woman under 40 with COVID-19, enrolled during active disease. V usage is TRBV19 and J usage is TRBJ2-7; perhaps TRBD2 as D (5 bases). Sequenced material: peripheral blood. The CDR3 bases are TGTGCCAGTAGCCCCGGTTGGGGAGCTCCCTACGAGCAGTACTTC. Amino acids: CASSPGWGAPYEQYF.